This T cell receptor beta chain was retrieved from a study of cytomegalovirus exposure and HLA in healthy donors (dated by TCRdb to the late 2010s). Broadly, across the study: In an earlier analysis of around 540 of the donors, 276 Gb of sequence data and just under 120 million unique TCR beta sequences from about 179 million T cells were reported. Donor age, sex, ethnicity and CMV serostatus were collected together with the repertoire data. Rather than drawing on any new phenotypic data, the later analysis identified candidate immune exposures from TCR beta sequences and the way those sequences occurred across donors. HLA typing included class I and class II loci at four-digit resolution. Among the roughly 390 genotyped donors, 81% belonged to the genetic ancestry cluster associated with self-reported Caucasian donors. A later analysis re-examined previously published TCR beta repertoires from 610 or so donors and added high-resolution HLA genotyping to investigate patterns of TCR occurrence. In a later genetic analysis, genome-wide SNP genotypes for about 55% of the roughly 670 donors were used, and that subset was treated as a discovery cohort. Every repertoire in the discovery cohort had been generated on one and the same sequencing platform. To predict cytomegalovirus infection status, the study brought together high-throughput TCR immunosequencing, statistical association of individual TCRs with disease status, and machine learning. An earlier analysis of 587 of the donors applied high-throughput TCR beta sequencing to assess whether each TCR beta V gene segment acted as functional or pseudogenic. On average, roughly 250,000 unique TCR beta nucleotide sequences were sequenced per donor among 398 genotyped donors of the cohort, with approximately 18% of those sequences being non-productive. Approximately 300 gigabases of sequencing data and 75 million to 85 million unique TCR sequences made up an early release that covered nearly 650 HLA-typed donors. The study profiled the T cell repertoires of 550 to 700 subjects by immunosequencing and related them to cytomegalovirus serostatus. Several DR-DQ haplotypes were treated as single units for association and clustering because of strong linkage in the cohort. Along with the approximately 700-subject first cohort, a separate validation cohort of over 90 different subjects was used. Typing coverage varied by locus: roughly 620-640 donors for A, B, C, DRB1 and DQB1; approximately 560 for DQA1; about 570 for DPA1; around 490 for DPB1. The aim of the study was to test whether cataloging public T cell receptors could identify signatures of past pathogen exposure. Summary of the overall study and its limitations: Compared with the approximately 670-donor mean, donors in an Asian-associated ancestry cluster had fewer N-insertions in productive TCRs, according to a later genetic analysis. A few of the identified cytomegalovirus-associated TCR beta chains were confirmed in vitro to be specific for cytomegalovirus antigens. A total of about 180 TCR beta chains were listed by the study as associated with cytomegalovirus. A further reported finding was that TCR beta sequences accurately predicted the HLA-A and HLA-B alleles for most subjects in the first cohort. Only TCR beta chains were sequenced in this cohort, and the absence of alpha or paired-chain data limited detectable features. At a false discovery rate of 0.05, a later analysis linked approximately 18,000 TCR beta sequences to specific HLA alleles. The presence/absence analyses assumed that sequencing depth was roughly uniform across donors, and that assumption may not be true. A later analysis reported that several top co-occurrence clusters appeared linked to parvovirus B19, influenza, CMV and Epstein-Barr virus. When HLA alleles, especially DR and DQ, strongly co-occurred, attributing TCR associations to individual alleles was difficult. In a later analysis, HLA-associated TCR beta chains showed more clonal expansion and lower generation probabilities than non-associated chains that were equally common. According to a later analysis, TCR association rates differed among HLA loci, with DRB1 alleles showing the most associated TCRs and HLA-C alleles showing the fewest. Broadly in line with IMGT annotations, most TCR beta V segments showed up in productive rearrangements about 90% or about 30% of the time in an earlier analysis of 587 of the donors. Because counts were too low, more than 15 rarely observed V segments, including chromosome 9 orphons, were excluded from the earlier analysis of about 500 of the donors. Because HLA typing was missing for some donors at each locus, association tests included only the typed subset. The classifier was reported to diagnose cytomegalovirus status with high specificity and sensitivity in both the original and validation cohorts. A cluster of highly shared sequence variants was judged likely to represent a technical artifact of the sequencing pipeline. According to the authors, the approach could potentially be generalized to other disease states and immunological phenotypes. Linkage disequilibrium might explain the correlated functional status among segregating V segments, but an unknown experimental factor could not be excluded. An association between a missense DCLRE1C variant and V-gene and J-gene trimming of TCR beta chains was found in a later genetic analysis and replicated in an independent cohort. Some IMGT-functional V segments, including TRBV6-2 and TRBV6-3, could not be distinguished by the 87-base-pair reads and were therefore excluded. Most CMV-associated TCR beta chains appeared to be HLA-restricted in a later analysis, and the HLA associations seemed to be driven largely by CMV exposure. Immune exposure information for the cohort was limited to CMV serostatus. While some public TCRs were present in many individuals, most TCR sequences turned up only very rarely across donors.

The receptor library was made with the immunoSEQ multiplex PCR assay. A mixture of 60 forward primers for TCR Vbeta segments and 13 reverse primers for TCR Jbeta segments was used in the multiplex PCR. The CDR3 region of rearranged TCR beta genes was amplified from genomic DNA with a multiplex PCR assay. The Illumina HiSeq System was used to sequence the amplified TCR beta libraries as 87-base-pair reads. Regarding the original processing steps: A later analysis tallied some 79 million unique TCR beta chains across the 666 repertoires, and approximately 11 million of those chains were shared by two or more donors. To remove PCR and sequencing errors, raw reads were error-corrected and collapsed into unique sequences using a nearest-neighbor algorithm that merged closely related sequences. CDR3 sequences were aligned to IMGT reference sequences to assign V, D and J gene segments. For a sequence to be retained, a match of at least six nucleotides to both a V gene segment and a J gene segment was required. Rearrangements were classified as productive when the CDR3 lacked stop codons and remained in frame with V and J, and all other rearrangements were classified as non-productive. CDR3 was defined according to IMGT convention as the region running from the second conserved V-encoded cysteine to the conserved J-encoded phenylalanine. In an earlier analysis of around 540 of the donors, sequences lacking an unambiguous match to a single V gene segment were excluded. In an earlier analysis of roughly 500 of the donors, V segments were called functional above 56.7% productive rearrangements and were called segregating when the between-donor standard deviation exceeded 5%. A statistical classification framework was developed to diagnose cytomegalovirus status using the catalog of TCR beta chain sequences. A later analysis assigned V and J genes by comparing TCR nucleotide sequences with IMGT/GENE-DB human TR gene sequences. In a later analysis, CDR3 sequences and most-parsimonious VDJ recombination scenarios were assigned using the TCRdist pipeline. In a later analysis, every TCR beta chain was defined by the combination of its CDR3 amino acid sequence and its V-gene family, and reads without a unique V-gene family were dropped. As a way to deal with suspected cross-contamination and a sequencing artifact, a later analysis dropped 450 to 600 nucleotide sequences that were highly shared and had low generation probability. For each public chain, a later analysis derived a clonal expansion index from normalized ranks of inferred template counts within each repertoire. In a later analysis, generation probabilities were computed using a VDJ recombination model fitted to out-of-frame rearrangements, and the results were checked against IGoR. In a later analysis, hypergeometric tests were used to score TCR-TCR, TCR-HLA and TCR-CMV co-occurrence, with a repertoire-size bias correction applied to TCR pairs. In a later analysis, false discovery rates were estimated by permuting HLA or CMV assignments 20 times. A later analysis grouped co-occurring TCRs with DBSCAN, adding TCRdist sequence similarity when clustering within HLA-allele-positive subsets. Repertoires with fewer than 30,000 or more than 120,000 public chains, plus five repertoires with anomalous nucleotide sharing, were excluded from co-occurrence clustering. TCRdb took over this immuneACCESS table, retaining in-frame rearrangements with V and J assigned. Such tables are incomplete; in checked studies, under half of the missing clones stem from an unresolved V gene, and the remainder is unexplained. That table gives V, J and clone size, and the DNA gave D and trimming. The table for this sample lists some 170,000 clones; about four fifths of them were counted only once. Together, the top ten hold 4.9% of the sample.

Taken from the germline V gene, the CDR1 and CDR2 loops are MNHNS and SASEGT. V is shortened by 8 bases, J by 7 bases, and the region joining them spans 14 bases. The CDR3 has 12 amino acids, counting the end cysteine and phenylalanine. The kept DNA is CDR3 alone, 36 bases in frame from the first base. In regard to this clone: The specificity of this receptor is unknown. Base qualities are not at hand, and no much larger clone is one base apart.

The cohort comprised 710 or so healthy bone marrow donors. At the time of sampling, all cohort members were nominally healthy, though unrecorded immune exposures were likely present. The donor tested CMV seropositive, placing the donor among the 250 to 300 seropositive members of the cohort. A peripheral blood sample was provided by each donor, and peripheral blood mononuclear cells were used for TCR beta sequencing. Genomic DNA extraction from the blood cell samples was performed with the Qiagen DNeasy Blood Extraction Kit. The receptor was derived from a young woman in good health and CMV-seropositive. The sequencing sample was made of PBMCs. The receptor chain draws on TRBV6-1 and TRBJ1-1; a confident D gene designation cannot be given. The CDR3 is CASSEVEGEAFF. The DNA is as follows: TGTGCCAGCTCTGAGGTGGAAGGTGAAGCTTTCTTT.